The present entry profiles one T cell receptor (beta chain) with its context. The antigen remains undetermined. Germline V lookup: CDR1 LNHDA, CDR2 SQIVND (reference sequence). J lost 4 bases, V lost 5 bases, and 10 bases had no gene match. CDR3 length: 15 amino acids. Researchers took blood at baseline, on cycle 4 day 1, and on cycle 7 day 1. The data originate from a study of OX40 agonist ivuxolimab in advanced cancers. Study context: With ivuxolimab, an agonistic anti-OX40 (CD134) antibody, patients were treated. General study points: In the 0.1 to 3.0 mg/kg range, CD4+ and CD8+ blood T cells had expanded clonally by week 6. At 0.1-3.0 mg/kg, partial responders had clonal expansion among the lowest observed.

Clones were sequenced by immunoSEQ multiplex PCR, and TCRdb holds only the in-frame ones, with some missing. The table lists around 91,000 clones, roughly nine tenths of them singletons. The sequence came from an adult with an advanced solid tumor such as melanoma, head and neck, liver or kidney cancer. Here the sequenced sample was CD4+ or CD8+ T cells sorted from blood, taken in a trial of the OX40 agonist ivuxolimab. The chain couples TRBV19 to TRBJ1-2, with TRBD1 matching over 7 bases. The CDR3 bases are TGTGCCAGTAGTCCCGACAGGGTCGGATCCTATGGCTACACCTTC. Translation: CASSPDRVGSYGYTF.